The rows below give T cell receptor beta chains drawn from one sample of a study of T cell responses to AZD1222 COVID-19 vaccine. Using immunoSEQ multiplex PCR, the repertoire was profiled, and TCRdb retains in-frame clones only, with some absent. The sample holds 130,000 to 150,000 clones; about 93% are singletons and the top ten take around 1.9%. This sample comprised peripheral blood, obtained on day 0 of AZD1222 vaccination. The receptors derive from an adult in good health. The CDR3 runs from the conserved cysteine through the conserved F or W. Each record gives: D gene, V gene, CDR3 protein. The D gene is left open where the match is weak.

-	TRBV7-7	CASSLASGPNTEAFF
TRBD1	TRBV9	CASSPRGTGGNHGYTF
-	TRBV6-1	CASSEGNSPLHF
TRBD2	TRBV5-8	CASSFWASGSYEQYF
-	TRBV11-2	CASSPRSYNEQFF
-	TRBV11-2	CASSPRFEQYF
TRBD1	TRBV18	CASSPRTGSEEKLFF
-	TRBV9	CASSVSNWAGNYLNTGELFF
TRBD1	TRBV19	CASRGPGQGGINTIYF
-	TRBV7-2	CASSLDLVYYEQYF
-	TRBV5-8	CASSWRTGPRTQYF
-	TRBV18	CASSPPQGNQPQHF
-	TRBV19	CASRTVNGEAFF
TRBD1	TRBV28	CASSGQGSLRGYTF
TRBD1	TRBV5-1	CASSYTGTGVSYGYTF
-	TRBV5-8	CASSWAAMNTEAFF
TRBD2	TRBV5-4	CASSPAGGHTGELFF
-	TRBV2	CASTQTIGPGTDTQYF
-	TRBV6-5	CASSYSTGTYGYTF
-	TRBV12-3/TRBV12-4	CASSLNIPWGYTF
-	TRBV3-1/TRBV3-2	CASSSNRAHYGYTF
TRBD1	TRBV9	CASSAGTANSPLHF
TRBD1	TRBV5-6	CASSRGTVAEKLFF
-	TRBV12-3/TRBV12-4	CASSPQGRYEQYF
-	TRBV5-4	CASSPGGETQYF
-	TRBV7-8	CASSLFLNLNTIYF
-	TRBV6-7	CASSYSICGDSNQPQHF
-	TRBV5-1	CASSSIPGFTDTQYF
-	TRBV3-1/TRBV3-2	CASSPPQGGEAFF
-	TRBV28	CASSAGRRNEQFF
-	TRBV28	CFSGWRGNTEAFF
-	TRBV19	CASRSPRQEGYEKLFF
-	TRBV29-1	CSLYSPGGGGTQYF
-	TRBV9	CASSADDELAGELFF
-	TRBV5-1	CASSLSFRQETQYF
TRBD2	TRBV11-2	CASSPRTSGGAIAKNIQYF
-	TRBV9	CASSAEETEVYGYTF